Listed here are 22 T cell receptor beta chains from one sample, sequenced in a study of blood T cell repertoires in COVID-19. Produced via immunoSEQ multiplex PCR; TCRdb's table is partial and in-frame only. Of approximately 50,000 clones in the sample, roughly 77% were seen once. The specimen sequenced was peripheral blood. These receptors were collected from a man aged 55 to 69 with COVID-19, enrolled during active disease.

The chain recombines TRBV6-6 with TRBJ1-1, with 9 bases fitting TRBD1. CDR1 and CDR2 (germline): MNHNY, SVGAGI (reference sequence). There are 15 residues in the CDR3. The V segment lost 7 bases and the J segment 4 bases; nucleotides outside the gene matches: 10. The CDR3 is CASNGQGTVSTEAFF. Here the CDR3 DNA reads TGTGCCAGCAACGGACAGGGGACTGTTTCCACTGAAGCTTTCTTT.

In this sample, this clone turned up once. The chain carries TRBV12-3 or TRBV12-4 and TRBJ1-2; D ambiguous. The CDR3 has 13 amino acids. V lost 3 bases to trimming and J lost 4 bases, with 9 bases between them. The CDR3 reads CASSFSSLYGYTF. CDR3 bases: TGTGCCAGCAGTTTCTCCAGTCTCTATGGCTACACCTTC.

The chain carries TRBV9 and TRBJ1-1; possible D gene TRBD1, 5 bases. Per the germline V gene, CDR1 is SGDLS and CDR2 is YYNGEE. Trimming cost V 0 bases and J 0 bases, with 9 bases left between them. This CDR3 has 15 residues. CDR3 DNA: TGTGCCAGCAGCGTAGGACAGTCCATGAACACTGAAGCTTTCTTT. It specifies CASSVGQSMNTEAFF.

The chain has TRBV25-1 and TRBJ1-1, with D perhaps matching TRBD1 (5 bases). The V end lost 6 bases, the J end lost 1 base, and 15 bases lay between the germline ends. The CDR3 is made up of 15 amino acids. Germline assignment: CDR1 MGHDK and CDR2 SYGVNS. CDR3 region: CASREQVNSNTEAFF. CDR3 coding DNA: TGTGCCAGCAGAGAACAGGTAAATTCGAACACTGAAGCTTTCTTT. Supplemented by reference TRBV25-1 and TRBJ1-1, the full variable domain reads EADIYQTPRYLVIGTGKKITLECSQTMGHDKMYWYQQDPGMELHLIHYSYGVNSTEKGDLSSESTVSRIRTEHFPLTLESARPSHTSQYLCASREQVNSNTEAFFGQGTRLTVV.

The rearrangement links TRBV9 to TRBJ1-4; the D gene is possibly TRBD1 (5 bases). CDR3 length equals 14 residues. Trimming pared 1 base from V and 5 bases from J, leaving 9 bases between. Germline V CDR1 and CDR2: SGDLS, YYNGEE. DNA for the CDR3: TGTGCCAGCAGCGTAAGGGGCGGCAATGAAAAACTGTTTTTT. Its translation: CASSVRGGNEKLFF.

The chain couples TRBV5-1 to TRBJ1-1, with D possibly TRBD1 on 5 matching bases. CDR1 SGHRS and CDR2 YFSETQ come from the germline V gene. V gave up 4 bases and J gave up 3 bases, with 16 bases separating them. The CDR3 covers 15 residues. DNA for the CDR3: TGCGCCAGCAGCCTGGGGCGGTGGGGGGACACTGAAGCTTTCTTT. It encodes CASSLGRWGDTEAFF.

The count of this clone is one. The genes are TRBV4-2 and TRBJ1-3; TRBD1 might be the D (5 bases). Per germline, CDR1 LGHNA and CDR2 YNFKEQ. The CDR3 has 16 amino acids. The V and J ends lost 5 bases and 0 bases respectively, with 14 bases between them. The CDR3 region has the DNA TGTGCCAGCAGCGAAGCGTGGGGACTCTCTGGAAACACCATATATTTT. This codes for CASSEAWGLSGNTIYF.

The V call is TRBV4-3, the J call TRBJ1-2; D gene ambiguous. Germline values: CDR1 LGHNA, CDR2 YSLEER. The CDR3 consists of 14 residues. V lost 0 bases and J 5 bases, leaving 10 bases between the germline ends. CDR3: CASSQDWAGYGYTF. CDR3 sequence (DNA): TGCGCCAGCAGCCAAGACTGGGCGGGTTATGGCTACACCTTC.

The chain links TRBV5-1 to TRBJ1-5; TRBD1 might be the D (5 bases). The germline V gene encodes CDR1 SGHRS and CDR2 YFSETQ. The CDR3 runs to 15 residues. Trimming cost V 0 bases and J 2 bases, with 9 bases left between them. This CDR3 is CASSLGDSGNQPQHF. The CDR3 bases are TGCGCCAGCAGCTTGGGTGACAGCGGCAATCAGCCCCAGCATTTT.

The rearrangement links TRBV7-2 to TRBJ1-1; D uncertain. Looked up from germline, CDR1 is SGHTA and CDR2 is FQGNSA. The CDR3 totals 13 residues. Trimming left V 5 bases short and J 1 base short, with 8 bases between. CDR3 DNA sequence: TGTGCCAGCAGCCGGCAGGAGAACACTGAAGCTTTCTTT. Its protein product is CASSRQENTEAFF.

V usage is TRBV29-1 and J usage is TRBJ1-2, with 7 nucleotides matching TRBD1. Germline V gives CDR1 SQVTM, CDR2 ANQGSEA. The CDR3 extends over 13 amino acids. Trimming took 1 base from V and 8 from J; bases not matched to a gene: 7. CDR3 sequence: CSVEGDRAGGYTF. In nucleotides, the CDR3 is TGCAGCGTTGAAGGTGACAGGGCGGGCGGCTACACCTTC. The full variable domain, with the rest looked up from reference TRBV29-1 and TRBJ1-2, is SAVISQKPSRDICQRGTSLTIQCQVDSQVTMMFWYRQQPGQSLTLIATANQGSEATYESGFVIDKFPISRPNLTFSTLTVSNMSPEDSSIYLCSVEGDRAGGYTFGSGTRLTVV.

The CDR3 DNA is TGTGCCAGCTCCACTAGGACAGGGAGTATTGATGAGCAGTTCTTC. Translated: CASSTRTGSIDEQFF. The chain is built from TRBV18 and TRBJ2-1; 8 positions agree with TRBD1. Germline lookup yields CDR1 KGHSH and CDR2 LQKENI. The CDR3 has 15 amino acids. After removal of 6 bases from V and 8 bases from J, the junction contained 12 bases not matched to a gene.

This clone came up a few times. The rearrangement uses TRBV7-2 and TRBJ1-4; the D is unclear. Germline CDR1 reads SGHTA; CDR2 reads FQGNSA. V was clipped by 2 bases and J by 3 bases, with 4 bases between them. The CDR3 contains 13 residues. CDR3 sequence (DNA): TGTGCCAGCAGCTTATCAGCTAATGAAAAACTGTTTTTT. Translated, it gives CASSLSANEKLFF.

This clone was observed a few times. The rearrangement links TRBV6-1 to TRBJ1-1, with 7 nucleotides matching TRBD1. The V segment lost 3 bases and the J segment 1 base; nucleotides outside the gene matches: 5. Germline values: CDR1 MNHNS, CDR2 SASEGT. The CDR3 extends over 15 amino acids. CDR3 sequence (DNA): TGTGCCAGCAGTGAGCGGACAGGAGAGAACACTGAAGCTTTCTTT. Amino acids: CASSERTGENTEAFF.

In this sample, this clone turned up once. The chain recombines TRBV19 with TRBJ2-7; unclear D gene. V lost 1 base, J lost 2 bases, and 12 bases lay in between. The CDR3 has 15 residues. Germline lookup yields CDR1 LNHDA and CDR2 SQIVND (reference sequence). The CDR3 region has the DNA TGTGCCAGTAGTATAGGAGATCCCACGCCCTACGAGCAGTACTTC. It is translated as CASSIGDPTPYEQYF. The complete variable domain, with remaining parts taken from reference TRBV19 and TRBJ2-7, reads DGGITQSPKYLFRKEGQNVTLSCEQNLNHDAMYWYRQDPGQGLRLIYYSQIVNDFQKGDIAEGYSVSREKKESFPLTVTSAQKNPTAFYLCASSIGDPTPYEQYFGPGTRLTVT.

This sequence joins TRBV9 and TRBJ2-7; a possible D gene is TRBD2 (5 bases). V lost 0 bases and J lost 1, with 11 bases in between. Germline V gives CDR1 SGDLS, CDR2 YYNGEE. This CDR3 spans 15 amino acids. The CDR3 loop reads CASSVGAGLSYEQYF. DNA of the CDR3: TGTGCCAGCAGCGTAGGGGCGGGTCTTTCCTACGAGCAGTACTTC.

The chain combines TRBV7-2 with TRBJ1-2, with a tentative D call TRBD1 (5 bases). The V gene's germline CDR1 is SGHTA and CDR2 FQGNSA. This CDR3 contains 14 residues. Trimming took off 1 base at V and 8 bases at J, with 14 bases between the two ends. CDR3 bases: TGTGCCAGCAGCTTAGGGAGACAGTCGTGGGGCTACACCTTC. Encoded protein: CASSLGRQSWGYTF.

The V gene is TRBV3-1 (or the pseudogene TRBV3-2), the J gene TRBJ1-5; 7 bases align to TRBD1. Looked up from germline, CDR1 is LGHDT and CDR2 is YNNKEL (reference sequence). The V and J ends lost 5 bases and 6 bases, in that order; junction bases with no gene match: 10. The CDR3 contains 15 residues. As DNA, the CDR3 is TGTGCCAGCAGCTTCGGACAGGTCGGAGGTCAGCCCCAGCATTTT. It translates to CASSFGQVGGQPQHF.

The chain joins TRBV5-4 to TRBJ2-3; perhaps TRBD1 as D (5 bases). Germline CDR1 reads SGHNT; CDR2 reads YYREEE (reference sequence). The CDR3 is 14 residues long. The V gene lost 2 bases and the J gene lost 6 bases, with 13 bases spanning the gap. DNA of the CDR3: TGTGCCAGCAGCTTTGGCAGGGCGACCGATACGCAGTATTTT. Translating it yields CASSFGRATDTQYF. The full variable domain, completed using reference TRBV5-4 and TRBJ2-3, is ETGVTQSPTHLIKTRGQQVTLRCSSQSGHNTVSWYQQALGQGPQFIFQYYREEENGRGNFPPRFSGLQFPNYSSELNVNALELDDSALYLCASSFGRATDTQYFGPGTRLTVL.

The CDR3, as DNA: TGTGCCAGCAGCACCCCGGGAAGTGAGCAGTTCTTC. Its translation: CASSTPGSEQFF. The V gene is TRBV5-4, the J gene TRBJ2-1; D perhaps matches TRBD2 (5 bases). Germline loops: CDR1 SGHNT, CDR2 YYREEE (reference sequence). CDR3 length: 12 residues. V was cut by 4 bases and J by 9 bases, with 11 bases left in between. Looking up the rest from reference TRBV5-4 and TRBJ2-1 gives the full variable domain: ETGVTQSPTHLIKTRGQQVTLRCSSQSGHNTVSWYQQALGQGPQFIFQYYREEENGRGNFPPRFSGLQFPNYSSELNVNALELDDSALYLCASSTPGSEQFFGPGTRLTVL.

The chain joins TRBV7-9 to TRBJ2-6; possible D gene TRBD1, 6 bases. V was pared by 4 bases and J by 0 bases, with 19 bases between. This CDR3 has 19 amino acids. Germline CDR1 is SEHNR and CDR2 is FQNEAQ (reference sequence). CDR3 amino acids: CASSSSGVIPFSGANVLTF. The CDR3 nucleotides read TGTGCCAGCAGCTCGTCAGGGGTCATTCCCTTCTCTGGGGCCAACGTCCTGACTTTC. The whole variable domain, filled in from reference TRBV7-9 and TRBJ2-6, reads DTGVSQNPRHKITKRGQNVTFRCDPISEHNRLYWYRQTLGQGPEFLTYFQNEAQLEKSRLLSDRFSAERPKGSFSTLEIQRTEQGDSAMYLCASSSSGVIPFSGANVLTFGAGSRLTVL.

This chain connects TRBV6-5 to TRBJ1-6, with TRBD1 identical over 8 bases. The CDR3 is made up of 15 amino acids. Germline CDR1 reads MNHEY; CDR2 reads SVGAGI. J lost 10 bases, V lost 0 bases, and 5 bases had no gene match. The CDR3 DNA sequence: TGTGCCAGCAGTTACTCGACAGGGGAAAGGTCACCCCTCCACTTT. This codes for CASSYSTGERSPLHF.